The TCR beta chain under discussion was sequenced for a study of blood T cell repertoires in COVID-19. Study information: Donors in the United States, Italy and Spain gave samples during acute or convalescent COVID-19.

The CDR3 is 17 residues long. Germline V CDR1 and CDR2: SNHLY, FYNNEI. The V and J ends lost 0 bases and 4 bases respectively, with 16 bases between them. Participants, about 18 to 90 years old, spanned fewer than 30 US areas. Original methodology: Reference gene primer amplification in the assay estimated nucleated cell counts. Sequenced by immunoSEQ multiplex PCR; TCRdb stores in-frame clones only, minus some. V and J calls plus clone size are reproduced from that table; the DNA served to infer D and trimming. The sample holds over 400,000 clones, 75% to 90% seen once. The V and J genes are TRBV2 and TRBJ2-1; tentative D call: TRBD1 (6 bases). Input material: PBMCs or T cells enriched from blood (not recorded which). The TCR sequence derives from a woman aged 55-70 years who had recovered from COVID-19. In DNA, the CDR3 is TGTGCCAGCAGTGAAGCGCTTGGGCAGGGGAAATACAATGAGCAGTTCTTC. This gives the protein CASSEALGQGKYNEQFF.